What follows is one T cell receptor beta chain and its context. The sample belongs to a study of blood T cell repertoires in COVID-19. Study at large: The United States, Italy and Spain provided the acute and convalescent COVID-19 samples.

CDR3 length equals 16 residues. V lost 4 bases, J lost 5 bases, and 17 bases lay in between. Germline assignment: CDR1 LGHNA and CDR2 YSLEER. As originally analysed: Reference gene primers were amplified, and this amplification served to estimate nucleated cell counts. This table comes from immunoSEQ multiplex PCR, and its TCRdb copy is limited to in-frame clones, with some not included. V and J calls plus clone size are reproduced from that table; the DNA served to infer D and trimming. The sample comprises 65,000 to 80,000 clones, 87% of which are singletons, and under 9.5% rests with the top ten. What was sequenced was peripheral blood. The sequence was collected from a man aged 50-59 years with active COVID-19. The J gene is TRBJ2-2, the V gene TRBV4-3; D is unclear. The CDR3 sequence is CASSPDAGPGTGELFF. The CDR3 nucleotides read TGCGCCAGCAGCCCTGATGCCGGCCCCGGGACCGGGGAGCTGTTTTTT.